The clone carrying this TCR beta chain has a handful of counts. The target antigen is unknown. Isolating PBMCs gave at least 6.5 million of these cells per sample. V shed 6 bases and J shed 2 bases, with 14 bases lying between them. Per germline, CDR1 LGHNT and CDR2 FRNRAP. This CDR3 comprises 14 residues. A sample-barcoded 5' primer and a J-beta primer mix were used in a second PCR of about 7 to 11 cycles. Using its own MiXCR run on the 5' RACE reads, TCRdb lists one record per CDR3 protein. The sample carries about 2 million distinct CDR3 sequences, roughly 50% recorded once. The sample comes from a study of blood T cells in healthy people across ages. Study overall: T cells yielded about one barcoded beta molecule per two cells through template switching. Study results and caveats: The donors' CMV status was not determined, possibly confounding changes in expanded clonotypes.

The V gene is TRBV12-5, the J gene TRBJ2-7, with D tentatively TRBD2 (5 bases). This TCR came from a woman aged 40 to 49 in good health. The source material was blood. CDR3 amino acids: CASGRAGNPYEQYF. For the CDR3, the DNA is TGTGCTAGTGGCCGAGCCGGGAATCCCTACGAGCAGTACTTC.